The 27 T cell receptor beta chains below all came from one sample that was sequenced in a study of CXCR3-negative and CXCR3-positive naive CD8 T cells. Libraries of TRB cDNA were made by 5' RACE and carried UMIs. TCRdb re-called the 5' RACE reads and catalogs CDR3 proteins one per entry, DNA excluded. The sample has more than 65,000 distinct CDR3 sequences. Specimen: naive CXCR3- CD8+ T cells from blood. Subset reported: CD45RO-CCR7+CD27+CD95- naive CD8+ T cells lacking CXCR3 (TNR3-). The receptors originated from a human donor in good health. Some clones in this sample may be carry-over from other donors' samples.

CDR3 sequence: CASSLEFGLTNEQFF. This chain links TRBV7-6 with TRBJ2-1. This CDR3 contains 15 residues. CDR1 is SGHVS and CDR2 is FNYEAQ in the germline V gene.

The chain employs TRBV23-1 and TRBJ2-5; the TCRdb call, TRBD1, lacks DNA for checking. TRBV23-1 belongs to the ORF category, with a function that is uncertain. This CDR3 comprises 17 residues. This CDR3 reads CASSPPDREMERETQYF.

The rearrangement links TRBV7-9 to TRBJ2-7. Germline V gene sequence: CDR1 SEHNR, CDR2 FQNEAQ (reference sequence). This CDR3 region has 12 residues. This CDR3 is CASSLALGEQYF.

The chain has TRBV13 and TRBJ1-1; TCRdb lists TRBD1, though no DNA is available to test this call. Germline V gene sequence: CDR1 PRHDT, CDR2 FYEKMQ (reference sequence). This CDR3 is built from 16 residues. The CDR3 protein is CASSSRMTGFLSEAFF.

J is TRBJ2-5 and V is TRBV12-3 or TRBV12-4; TCRdb calls TRBD1, which cannot be checked without DNA. CDR3 length: 13 amino acids. The CDR3 loop is CASTKTGLETQYF.

The chain couples TRBV29-1 to TRBJ2-6; TCRdb indicates TRBD1, and absent DNA this call remains unverified. Germline-derived CDR1 and CDR2 are SQVTM and ANQGSEA. There are 15 residues in the CDR3. The chain's CDR3 is CSATGGHSGANVLTF.

The rearrangement links TRBV7-2 to TRBJ1-1. Germline lookup yields CDR1 SGHTA and CDR2 FQGNSA. The CDR3 has 15 residues. CDR3 sequence reads: CASSLMSAGGTEAFF.

The rearrangement uses TRBV10-3 and TRBJ2-5; absent DNA, TCRdb's TRBD2 call cannot be checked. CDR1 ENHRY and CDR2 SYGVKD come from the germline V gene. The CDR3 covers 16 residues. The CDR3 sequence: CAISESMRVGQETQYF.

This sequence joins TRBV7-9 and TRBJ1-2; as DNA is missing, the TRBD1 call by TCRdb cannot be tested. The V gene's germline CDR1 is SEHNR and CDR2 FQNEAQ (reference sequence). The CDR3 runs 14 residues. CDR3 region: CASSPPGHNYGYTF.

The chain has TRBV7-9 and TRBJ2-7; as DNA is missing, the TRBD1 call by TCRdb cannot be tested. This CDR3 comprises 13 residues. Per germline, CDR1 SEHNR and CDR2 FQNEAQ (reference sequence). The CDR3 is CASSSDNSYEQYF.

The V and J genes are TRBV5-1 and TRBJ2-7; TCRdb selects TRBD1, and the lack of DNA leaves this call unchecked. This CDR3 has 14 residues. Germline V gene data show CDR1 as SGHRS and CDR2 as YFSETQ. CDR3 sequence reads: CASGLGDTYYEQYF.

V and J are TRBV19 and TRBJ1-1; TCRdb's assignment of TRBD1 cannot be checked, as there is no DNA. This CDR3 contains 15 residues. Germline-derived CDR1 and CDR2 are LNHDA and SQIVND (reference sequence). This CDR3 reads CASSITGMANTEAFF.

This chain links TRBV6-2 or TRBV6-3 with TRBJ2-1; TCRdb picks TRBD2, but there is no DNA to check that call. CDR1 and CDR2 from the germline V gene are MNHEY and SVGEGT. This CDR3 has 18 residues. Here the CDR3 reads CASSYSRVAGVRYNEQFF.

The chain joins TRBV25-1 to TRBJ2-1. Germline CDR1 reads MGHDK; CDR2 reads SYGVNS. This CDR3 contains 11 residues. Here the CDR3 reads CASTRNNEQFF. Full variable domain (remainder filled in from reference TRBV25-1 and TRBJ2-1): EADIYQTPRYLVIGTGKKITLECSQTMGHDKMYWYQQDPGMELHLIHYSYGVNSTEKGDLSSESTVSRIRTEHFPLTLESARPSHTSQYLCASTRNNEQFFGPGTRLTVL.

The V gene is TRBV7-9, the J gene TRBJ2-7; the TCRdb call, TRBD1, lacks DNA for checking. This CDR3 is 17 amino acids long. Germline V gives CDR1 SEHNR, CDR2 FQNEAQ (reference sequence). The CDR3 reads CASSSQAPTGGYYEQYF.

The chain is built from TRBV10-3 and TRBJ2-1. This CDR3 has 14 amino acids. The germline V gene encodes CDR1 ENHRY and CDR2 SYGVKD. The CDR3 loop reads CAALPDLSYNEQFF.

V gene TRBV29-1 combines with J gene TRBJ2-7; TCRdb outputs TRBD1, but without DNA this stays unchecked. The CDR3 has 15 amino acids. The germline gives CDR1 SQVTM, CDR2 ANQGSEA. The CDR3 sequence: CSVEIGQQSSYEQYF.

The chain recombines TRBV28 with TRBJ2-3; TCRdb proposes TRBD2, but this gene call is untestable without DNA. The germline V gene has CDR1 MDHEN and CDR2 SYDVKM. The CDR3 consists of 15 residues. The CDR3: CASSYLAALGDTQYF.

This rearrangement joins TRBV5-1 to TRBJ2-7. The CDR3 has 15 residues. Germline loops: CDR1 SGHRS, CDR2 YFSETQ. CDR3 sequence reads: CASSLDRGIGYEQYF.

The chain joins TRBV5-6 to TRBJ2-1; without DNA, the TCRdb call of TRBD2 cannot be checked. This CDR3 has 13 amino acids. Germline V gene lookup returns CDR1 SGHDT and CDR2 YYEEEE. The CDR3 here is CASSGPLTREQFF.

V is TRBV12-3 or TRBV12-4 and J is TRBJ2-1; the D call of TRBD1 rests on TCRdb alone, since no DNA is present to check it. The CDR3 totals 15 residues. The CDR3 here is CASSPSGQGFGEQFF.

The chain has TRBV15 and TRBJ2-5; no DNA is available, so the TRBD1 call from TCRdb remains unchecked. The germline V gene encodes CDR1 LNHNV and CDR2 YYDKDF (reference sequence). The CDR3 sequence is 15 residues long. CDR3 region: CATSRPHKGDETQYF.

The chain is built from TRBV7-9 and TRBJ2-3; with no DNA, the TCRdb D assignment of TRBD2 cannot be verified. This CDR3 region has 15 residues. Germline V gene sequence: CDR1 SEHNR, CDR2 FQNEAQ (reference sequence). CDR3 sequence reads: CASSILAGGPDTQYF.

The V gene is TRBV29-1, the J gene TRBJ2-3. This CDR3 contains 14 residues. CDR1 SQVTM and CDR2 ANQGSEA come from the germline V gene. CDR3 in amino acids: CSVEASTGTDTQYF.

This sequence joins TRBV5-5 and TRBJ2-1; TCRdb reports TRBD1, a call that lacks DNA to check it against. This CDR3 comprises 17 residues. Germline-derived CDR1 and CDR2 are SGHKS and YYEKEE (reference sequence). CDR3 loop: CASSLAWKRGGYNEQFF.

V gene TRBV2 combines with J gene TRBJ2-3. The CDR3 has 11 amino acids. Germline V CDR1 and CDR2: SNHLY, FYNNEI. CDR3 loop: CASSEGDTQYF.

The J gene is TRBJ2-3, the V gene TRBV9. From germline, CDR1 is SGDLS and CDR2 YYNGEE. The CDR3 totals 13 residues. The CDR3 reads CASSVEGTDTQYF.